Below are 11 T cell receptor beta chains sequenced from a single sample in a study of response to subunit inactivated influenza vaccine. A single record per CDR3 protein comes from TCRdb applying MiXCR to the RT-PCR reads. Here the sample spans 650,000 to 850,000 distinct CDR3 sequences, roughly 14% being singletons. The source material was PBMCs from blood, sampled around two weeks before vaccination. These receptors all come from a man aged 50 or older who received an inactivated influenza vaccine.

There are many counts of this clonotype. The gene calls are TRBV30 and TRBJ1-6; TRBD1 matches 7 bases. Germline CDR1 GTSNPN, CDR2 SVGIG (reference sequence). There are 12 residues in the CDR3. J gave up 8 bases and V 7 bases, and 5 bases lay outside the gene matches. DNA for the CDR3: TGTGCCTCCGACAGGGAGGATTCACCCCTCCACTTT. Protein product: CASDREDSPLHF.

CDR3 nucleotides: TGCGCCAGCAGTGGACTAGCGGGAGGCGAAAGCACAGATACGCAGTATTTT. As protein: CASSGLAGGESTDTQYF. The genes are TRBV5-1 and TRBJ2-3, with 14 bases aligning to TRBD2. Per germline, CDR1 SGHRS and CDR2 YFSETQ. J was trimmed by 0 bases and V by 5 bases; bases with no gene match: 5. The CDR3 loop spans 17 amino acids. Using reference TRBV5-1 and TRBJ2-3 for the parts outside the CDR3, the full variable domain is KAGVTQTPRYLIKTRGQQVTLSCSPISGHRSVSWYQQTPGQGLQFLFEYFSETQRNKGNFPGRFSGRQFSNSRSEMNVSTLELGDSALYLCASSGLAGGESTDTQYFGPGTRLTVL.

The gene calls are TRBV15 and TRBJ2-3; tentatively, D is TRBD2 (6 bases). Per the germline V gene, CDR1 is LNHNV and CDR2 is YYDKDF (reference sequence). CDR3 length: 16 residues. V dropped 1 base and J dropped 0 bases, with 11 bases sitting between them. Here the CDR3 DNA reads TGTGCCACCAGCAGAGTGGGCGGGATTAGCACAGATACGCAGTATTTT. Its translation: CATSRVGGISTDTQYF.

This clonotype was recorded at least ten times. The chain is built from TRBV20-1 and TRBJ2-7, with 8 bases identical to TRBD1. Germline CDR1 is DFQATT and CDR2 is SNEGSKA (reference sequence). J was trimmed by 0 bases and V by 1 base; bases with no gene match: 5. The CDR3 covers 15 residues. The chain's CDR3 is CSARVMGQASYEQYF. DNA of the CDR3: TGCAGTGCTAGAGTTATGGGACAGGCCTCCTACGAGCAGTACTTC.

For the CDR3, the DNA is TGTGCCACCAGCAGAGGGGGGTCCCCCTCCACAGATACGCAGTATTTT. Encoded protein: CATSRGGSPSTDTQYF. The chain is built from TRBV15 and TRBJ2-3; D may be TRBD1 or TRBD2 (5 bases each). From germline, CDR1 is LNHNV and CDR2 YYDKDF (reference sequence). The V gene lost 1 base and the J gene lost 2 bases, with 13 bases spanning the gap. The length of the CDR3 is 16 residues.

This chain uses TRBV20-1 with TRBJ2-3, with unresolved D. The CDR3 has 12 amino acids. Trimming took 5 bases from V and 6 from J, leaving 12 bases between them. The germline CDR1 and CDR2 sequences are DFQATT and SNEGSKA (reference sequence). The CDR3 protein is CSAPTLRDTQYF. CDR3 DNA: TGCAGTGCTCCCACGCTTCGGGATACGCAGTATTTT.

This clonotype was recorded a few times. The rearrangement links TRBV7-2 to TRBJ2-5; 9 bases line up with TRBD1. Germline CDR1 is SGHTA and CDR2 is FQGNSA. CDR3 length: 15 residues. The J segment lost 5 bases and the V segment lost 3 bases, leaving 7 bases of the junction unmatched. CDR3 sequence reads: CASSFGQGSLETQYF. CDR3 DNA: TGTGCCAGCAGCTTCGGACAGGGGAGTTTGGAGACCCAGTACTTC.

The CDR3 is CSAKTSGVLQEQFF. CDR3 sequence (DNA): TGCAGTGCCAAGACTAGCGGGGTCCTCCAGGAGCAGTTCTTC. This rearrangement joins TRBV20-1 to TRBJ2-1, with 11 bases aligning to TRBD2. CDR1 and CDR2 from the germline V gene are DFQATT and SNEGSKA (reference sequence). The CDR3 spans 14 residues. The trim removed 6 bases at V and 10 bases at J, leaving 11 bases unmatched.

This clonotype appeared once. The rearrangement links TRBV15 to TRBJ1-1; D remains ambiguous. CDR1 and CDR2 from the germline V gene are LNHNV and YYDKDF (reference sequence). This CDR3 is 16 amino acids long. Trimming left V 0 bases short and J 2 bases short, with 13 bases between. Written as DNA, the CDR3 is TGTGCCACCAGCAGAGAGTATGGGCAGGCTAACACTGAAGCTTTCTTT. Residues: CATSREYGQANTEAFF.

This chain joins TRBV7-8 and TRBJ2-1, with D perhaps TRBD2 (5 bases). The CDR3 runs to 14 residues. Germline CDR1 is SGHVS and CDR2 is FQNEAQ. V lost 3 bases and J 5 bases, leaving 11 bases between the germline ends. The CDR3 loop is CASSFSGTNNEQFF. CDR3 bases: TGTGCCAGCAGCTTCAGCGGAACTAACAATGAGCAGTTCTTC.

V is TRBV15 and J is TRBJ2-3, with D perhaps TRBD2 (6 bases). CDR3 length: 16 residues. V lost 3 bases and J 5 bases, leaving 18 bases between the germline ends. Germline V gene lookup returns CDR1 LNHNV and CDR2 YYDKDF (reference sequence). The CDR3 DNA sequence: TGTGCCACCAGCAGCCTGTCGGGCGGGGCAGGAGATACGCAGTATTTT. Translating gives CATSSLSGGAGDTQYF.